A selection of T cell receptor beta chains follows, all from one sample in a study of technical replicates of blood from a handful of donors. Only in-frame clones appear in the TCRdb table, and some are missing; sequencing was by immunoSEQ multiplex PCR. The sample gives about 81,000 clones, nearly 97% of which show up once; around 0.39% is in the top ten. The specimen sequenced was T cells isolated from PBMCs. The receptor set was obtained from a human donor in good health. CDR3s include the opening cysteine and the closing phenylalanine or tryptophan. The D gene is left open where the match is weak. Clone sizes are given selectively: once, few, many, or a class where the clone is expanded.

d_call	clone_size	j_call	v_call	cdr3_aa	cdr3_nt
TRBD2	once	TRBJ2-1	TRBV7-3	CASSPMGLVNEQFF	TGTGCCAGCAGCCCGATGGGACTAGTCAATGAGCAGTTCTTC
.	.	TRBJ2-5	TRBV7-2	CASSLSPGSETQYF	TGTGCCAGCAGCTTAAGTCCGGGATCAGAGACCCAGTACTTC
.	.	TRBJ2-6	TRBV29-1	CSVSLVGQRGANVLTF	TGCAGCGTTTCCCTCGTAGGGCAGCGGGGGGCCAACGTCCTGACTTTC
TRBD1	once	TRBJ1-2	TRBV25-1	CASRGDSVDGYTF	TGTGCCAGCAGAGGGGACAGCGTTGATGGCTACACCTTC
.	.	TRBJ2-7	TRBV27	CASRSRASSTYEQYF	TGTGCCAGCCGCTCGAGGGCTTCTTCTACCTACGAGCAGTACTTC
.	.	TRBJ2-7	TRBV11-2	CASSLPLSYEQYF	TGTGCCAGCAGCTTACCCCTATCCTACGAGCAGTACTTC
.	.	TRBJ2-1	TRBV29-1	CSLKGDNEQFF	TGCAGCCTAAAAGGGGACAATGAGCAGTTCTTC
TRBD1	.	TRBJ2-2	TRBV9	CASSAKDREVPGELFF	TGTGCCAGCAGCGCCAAGGACAGGGAAGTTCCCGGGGAGCTGTTTTTT
.	.	TRBJ1-4	TRBV7-6	CASSHSTGKLFF	TGTGCCAGCAGCCACTCTACCGGAAAACTGTTTTTT
TRBD1	.	TRBJ2-7	TRBV19	CASSRQGAYEQYF	TGTGCCAGTAGTAGACAGGGGGCCTACGAGCAGTACTTC
.	.	TRBJ1-1	TRBV28	CASSLGGVGTREAFF	TGTGCCAGCAGTTTAGGGGGGGTTGGGACCCGGGAAGCTTTCTTT
.	.	TRBJ1-1	TRBV28	CASRPPGGITEAFF	TGTGCCAGCCGGCCCCCCGGGGGGATTACTGAAGCTTTCTTT
.	.	TRBJ2-5	TRBV13	CATASGFQETQYF	TGTGCCACTGCATCGGGGTTCCAAGAGACCCAGTACTTC
.	.	TRBJ2-7	TRBV13	CASSLGGGRRPYEQYF	TGTGCCAGCAGCTTAGGTGGTGGGAGAAGACCCTACGAGCAGTACTTC
TRBD1	.	TRBJ2-7	TRBV18	CASSSQGALHVYEQYF	TGTGCCAGCTCAAGCCAGGGGGCACTACACGTGTACGAGCAGTACTTC
TRBD1	.	TRBJ1-2	TRBV10-3	CAISEEGGQGALGYTF	TGTGCCATCAGTGAGGAAGGGGGACAGGGGGCTTTGGGCTACACCTTC
.	once	TRBJ1-1	TRBV19	CASSIGTVNTEAFF	TGTGCCAGTAGTATAGGGACAGTGAACACTGAAGCTTTCTTT
TRBD1	.	TRBJ1-2	TRBV7-8	CATTRGGQGYDYGYTF	TGTGCCACAACCCGAGGAGGACAGGGGTACGACTATGGCTACACCTTC
.	.	TRBJ2-1	TRBV15	CATSRDTVSSYNEQFF	TGTGCCACCAGCAGAGATACAGTGAGCAGCTACAATGAGCAGTTCTTC
.	.	TRBJ2-7	TRBV9	CASTRGGTNYEQYF	TGTGCCAGCACGCGGGGAGGCACTAACTACGAGCAGTACTTC
.	.	TRBJ2-5	TRBV6-1	CASSEDPTTTGEETQYF	TGTGCCAGCAGTGAAGATCCCACTACCACGGGGGAGGAGACCCAGTACTTC
.	.	TRBJ2-7	TRBV28	CASSSPYEQYF	TGTGCCAGCAGTTCCCCTTACGAGCAGTACTTC
.	.	TRBJ1-1	TRBV9	CASSVDHEGSEAFF	TGTGCCAGCAGCGTAGACCATGAGGGCTCTGAAGCTTTCTTT
.	.	TRBJ2-4	TRBV18	CASSPPKGGNENIQYF	TGTGCCAGCTCACCACCGAAAGGCGGGAACGAAAACATTCAGTACTTC